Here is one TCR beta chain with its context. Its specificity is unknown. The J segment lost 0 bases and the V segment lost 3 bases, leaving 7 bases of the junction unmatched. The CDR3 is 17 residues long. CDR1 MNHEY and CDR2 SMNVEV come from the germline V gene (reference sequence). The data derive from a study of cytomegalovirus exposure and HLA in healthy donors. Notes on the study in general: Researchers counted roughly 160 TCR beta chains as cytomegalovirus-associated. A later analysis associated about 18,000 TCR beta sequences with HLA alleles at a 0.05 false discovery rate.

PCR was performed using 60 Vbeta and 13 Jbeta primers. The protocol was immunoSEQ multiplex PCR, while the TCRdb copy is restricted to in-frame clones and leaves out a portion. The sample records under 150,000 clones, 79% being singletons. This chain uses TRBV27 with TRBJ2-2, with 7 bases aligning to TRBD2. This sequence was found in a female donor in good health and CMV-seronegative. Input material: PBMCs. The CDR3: CASSFGRAGANTGELFF. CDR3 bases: TGTGCCAGCAGTTTTGGTAGGGCGGGAGCGAACACCGGGGAGCTGTTTTTT.